This T cell receptor (beta chain) was sequenced during a study of blood T cell repertoires in COVID-19. Overall study context: Samples representing acute and convalescent COVID-19 were sourced from the United States, Italy and Spain.

Sequenced by immunoSEQ multiplex PCR; TCRdb stores in-frame clones only, minus some. The data contain 200,000 to 250,000 clones, less than 85% of them singletons. The Seattle patients joined while their infection was active and were tracked longitudinally afterward. This TCR came from an elderly woman with COVID-19, enrolled during active disease. Specimen: peripheral blood.

In nucleotides, the CDR3 is TGTGCCAGCAGCTTGGGGACTAGCGGGGTCTACGAGCAGTACTTC. It encodes CASSLGTSGVYEQYF. The chain carries TRBV5-4 and TRBJ2-7; TRBD2 matches 12 bases. The trim removed 0 bases at V and 3 bases at J, leaving 1 base unmatched. Germline-derived CDR1 and CDR2 are SGHNT and YYREEE (reference sequence). The CDR3 is made up of 15 amino acids.